Shown below are 11 T cell receptor beta chains from a single sample sequenced in a study of blood T cell repertoires in COVID-19. Data came from immunoSEQ multiplex PCR; TCRdb stores just in-frame clones and leaves some out. The table records around 260,000 clones, approximately 87% of them present only once. The specimen was peripheral blood. The receptor source for this set is a woman between 50 and 59 years old with acute or convalescent COVID-19.

This chain links TRBV28 with TRBJ1-1; D is unclear. Trimming took off 5 bases at V and 0 bases at J, with 10 bases between the two ends. CDR1 and CDR2 from the germline V gene are MDHEN and SYDVKM. This CDR3 is built from 14 residues. The CDR3 is CASSPGGLNTEAFF. The CDR3, as DNA: TGTGCCAGCAGTCCGGGTGGCCTGAACACTGAAGCTTTCTTT.

This chain connects TRBV15 to TRBJ1-5; no clear D. Germline loops: CDR1 LNHNV, CDR2 YYDKDF (reference sequence). The CDR3 runs to 12 residues. V shed 5 bases and J shed 5 bases, with 7 bases lying between them. CDR3 DNA sequence: TGTGCCACCAGCGGTAACTATCAGCCCCAGCATTTT. Its translation is CATSGNYQPQHF.

V and J are TRBV2 and TRBJ2-1; 11 bases line up with TRBD2. The ends lost 3 bases at V and 7 bases at J; junction bases unmatched: 8. Looked up from germline, CDR1 is SNHLY and CDR2 is FYNNEI. This CDR3 contains 16 residues. For the CDR3, the DNA is TGTGCCAGCAGTGACCTTAGCGGGAGGGCCGGGAATGAGCAGTTCTTC. This translates into CASSDLSGRAGNEQFF.

The V and J genes are TRBV28 and TRBJ1-5, with TRBD1 identical over 8 bases. The CDR3 totals 15 residues. From germline, CDR1 is MDHEN and CDR2 SYDVKM. Trimming took 10 bases from V and 0 from J; bases not matched to a gene: 8. The CDR3 region has the DNA TGTGCCATCCGGACAGGGCGATATAGCAATCAGCCCCAGCATTTT. Translating it yields CAIRTGRYSNQPQHF.

J is TRBJ2-2 and V is TRBV7-3; the match to TRBD2 covers 10 bases. V shed 3 bases, J shed 7 bases, and the junction held 5 bases outside the gene matches. Per germline, CDR1 SGHTA and CDR2 FQGTGA. The CDR3 totals 15 residues. CDR3 in DNA: TGTGCCAGCAGCTTTCGAACTAGCGGGATCGGGGAGCTGTTTTTT. As protein: CASSFRTSGIGELFF.

As regards this clone: At one end, the junction sequence differs from germline, possibly due to a read error. V and J are TRBV14 and TRBJ2-5; D is unresolved. Germline assignment: CDR1 SGHDN and CDR2 FVKESK. This CDR3 is 13 amino acids long. The CDR3 coding sequence is TGTGCCAGCAGCCAGGCGGCCCAAGGGACCCAGTACTTC. Its protein is CASSQAAQGTQYF.

The CDR3 DNA reads TGTGCCAGCAGCAAGATTGGGACTAGCCGCTACAATGAGCAGTTCTTC. As protein: CASSKIGTSRYNEQFF. V and J are TRBV13 and TRBJ2-1; 9 positions agree with TRBD2. V gave up 5 bases and J gave up 3 bases; unmatched junction bases: 8. The CDR3 runs to 16 residues. Germline V CDR1 and CDR2: PRHDT, FYEKMQ (reference sequence).

The V and J genes are TRBV2 and TRBJ1-2, with TRBD1 identical over 12 bases. The V and J ends lost 8 bases and 4 bases, in that order; junction bases with no gene match: 5. The V gene's germline CDR1 is SNHLY and CDR2 FYNNEI. CDR3 length: 14 residues. The CDR3 loop is CASLGTGGSYGYTF. The CDR3 DNA reads TGTGCCAGCCTAGGGACAGGGGGCAGCTATGGCTACACCTTC.

The gene calls are TRBV3-1 (or the pseudogene TRBV3-2) and TRBJ1-6; 9 nucleotides line up with TRBD1. The CDR3 is 14 amino acids. V dropped 6 bases and J dropped 7; count of bases not matched to a gene: 4. Per the germline V gene, CDR1 is LGHDT and CDR2 is YNNKEL (reference sequence). The CDR3: CASRLTGGNSPLHF. CDR3 DNA: TGTGCCAGCAGGCTTACAGGGGGCAATTCACCCCTCCACTTT.

The chain employs TRBV12-3 or TRBV12-4 and TRBJ2-7; D not certain. The CDR3 is 12 amino acids. With 7 bases removed from V and 3 bases from J, the gap between germline ends came to 10 bases. The DNA for the CDR3 is TGTGCCAGCACCCTTTCAGACTACGAGCAGTACTTC. Protein product: CASTLSDYEQYF.

The chain is built from TRBV25-1 and TRBJ2-3, with 9 bases lining up with TRBD2. Per germline, CDR1 MGHDK and CDR2 SYGVNS. This CDR3 has 14 amino acids. After removal of 2 bases from V and 8 bases from J, the junction contained 5 bases not matched to a gene. The CDR3 protein is CASSENLLAGTQYF. The CDR3 DNA sequence: TGTGCCAGCAGTGAAAACCTACTAGCGGGTACGCAGTATTTT. Full variable domain (rest looked up from reference TRBV25-1 and TRBJ2-3): EADIYQTPRYLVIGTGKKITLECSQTMGHDKMYWYQQDPGMELHLIHYSYGVNSTEKGDLSSESTVSRIRTEHFPLTLESARPSHTSQYLCASSENLLAGTQYFGPGTRLTVL.